This TCR beta chain was observed in a study of T cells after posttransplantation cyclophosphamide. V was pared by 0 bases and J by 3 bases, with 9 bases of the junction left unmatched. This CDR3 is built from 17 residues. Germline CDR1 and CDR2: SGHDT and YYEEEE. Study-wide results and caveats: Recipient CMV seropositivity and CMV reactivation strongly tracked TRB clonality. Later blood repertoires were often dominated by clones from the donor CD8+ memory compartment. Skin or GI-infiltrating T cells shared few TRB sequences with blood.

In the case of this clone: Its antigen is not identified.

Data came from immunoSEQ multiplex PCR; TCRdb stores just in-frame clones and leaves some out. The sample includes 30,000 or so clones, 70% to 90% of them seen just once. The sequence came from a woman aged 40 to 50 with a blood cancer, CMV-positive, and with a related stem cell donor. Sequencing was performed on PBMCs. This rearrangement joins TRBV5-6 to TRBJ2-1; 7 positions match TRBD1. The CDR3 region is CASSLGTLRDSYNEQFF. CDR3 nucleotide sequence: TGTGCCAGCAGCTTGGGGACGCTCCGGGACAGCTACAATGAGCAGTTCTTC.